This TCR beta chain derives from a study of blood T cell repertoires in COVID-19. Overall study context: Nucleic acid was either cDNA or gDNA, and it came from T cells, B-cell-depleted T cells, or PBMCs.

The CDR3 spans 10 residues. CDR1 is SGHRS, CDR2 YFSETQ, per germline. V gave up 6 bases and J gave up 5 bases, with 5 bases separating them. Authors' data handling: Reference gene primer amplification gave estimated nucleated cell counts. Sequencing used immunoSEQ multiplex PCR; TCRdb keeps in-frame clones, though not all of them. The DNA was the basis for D and trimming; V, J and clone size are from that table. The data hold 250,000 to 350,000 clones, with approximately 90% observed a single time. The TCR was taken from a woman aged 25 to 45 with COVID-19, enrolled during active disease. The chain has TRBV5-1 and TRBJ1-2; no definite D call. Input material: peripheral blood. This chain's CDR3 is CASNRYGYTF. The CDR3 coding sequence is TGCGCCAGCAATCGGTATGGCTACACCTTC.